These 6 T cell receptor beta chains came from one sample sequenced in a study of technical replicates of blood from a handful of donors. TCRdb's copy holds only in-frame clones and misses some; the assay was immunoSEQ multiplex PCR. The sample lists about 85,000 clones; roughly 94% were seen once. Sequencing was done on a sample of T cells isolated from PBMCs. The receptors shown here come from a human donor in good health.

The chain joins TRBV5-6 to TRBJ2-3; the match to TRBD2 covers 9 bases. CDR3 length equals 19 residues. Germline loops: CDR1 SGHDT, CDR2 YYEEEE. The V and J ends lost 2 bases and 5 bases, in that order; junction bases with no gene match: 18. The CDR3 DNA reads TGTGCCAGCAGCTTACCTAGCGGGGAACCATCCCCATCAGGAGATACGCAGTATTTT. Translated: CASSLPSGEPSPSGDTQYF.

The chain has TRBV27 and TRBJ2-3; 7 positions agree with TRBD2. The germline gives CDR1 MNHEY, CDR2 SMNVEV (reference sequence). V gave up 3 bases and J gave up 7 bases; unmatched junction bases: 10. The CDR3 loop spans 15 amino acids. DNA of the CDR3: TGTGCCAGCAGTTTGGTCTACGGGAGGATACATACGCAGTATTTT. It codes for CASSLVYGRIHTQYF.

For the CDR3, the DNA is TGTGCCAGCAGCCCATTCTTGGGACTAGCGGGAGAAACCTACGAGCAGTACTTC. Residues: CASSPFLGLAGETYEQYF. V gene TRBV11-2 combines with J gene TRBJ2-7; 14 bases line up with TRBD2. Germline V CDR1 and CDR2: SGHAT, FQNNGV. The CDR3 consists of 18 residues. J was trimmed by 2 bases and V by 5 bases; bases with no gene match: 11. The full variable domain, with the rest looked up from reference TRBV11-2 and TRBJ2-7, is EAGVAQSPRYKIIEKRQSVAFWCNPISGHATLYWYQQILGQGPKLLIQFQNNGVVDDSQLPKDRFSAERLKGVDSTLKIQPAKLEDSAVYLCASSPFLGLAGETYEQYFGPGTRLTVT.

This clone appeared a single time. The J gene is TRBJ1-5, the V gene TRBV29-1; D remains unclear. This CDR3 spans 13 amino acids. Germline V CDR1 and CDR2: SQVTM, ANQGSEA. Trimming took off 5 bases at V and 7 bases at J, with 15 bases between the two ends. CDR3 coding DNA: TGCAGCGTTTTAGGAGGGATGGGACAGCCCCAGCATTTT. The encoded protein is CSVLGGMGQPQHF.

V is TRBV7-2 and J is TRBJ1-4; D perhaps matches TRBD1 (5 bases). V gave up 5 bases and J gave up 0 bases, with 13 bases separating them. The CDR3 covers 16 residues. Looked up from germline, CDR1 is SGHTA and CDR2 is FQGNSA. The CDR3 spells CASSPGGASTNEKLFF. CDR3 nucleotide sequence: TGTGCCAGCAGCCCCGGTGGGGCATCAACTAATGAAAAACTGTTTTTT.

The chain is built from TRBV19 and TRBJ1-2; D is perhaps TRBD1 (5 bases). The germline V gene has CDR1 LNHDA and CDR2 SQIVND (reference sequence). V was trimmed by 3 bases and J by 6 bases, leaving 11 bases between them. This CDR3 has 13 residues. CDR3 residues: CASSIRQRDGYTF. The CDR3 DNA reads TGTGCCAGTAGTATTCGACAGCGAGATGGCTACACCTTC.